Listed below are T cell receptor beta chains from one sample, sequenced in a study of T cell responses to AZD1222 COVID-19 vaccine. TCRdb keeps only in-frame clones here, not all; method: immunoSEQ multiplex PCR. The sample lists around 140,000 clones; approximately 92% were seen once. The sample consisted of peripheral blood, taken on day 0 of AZD1222 vaccination. The receptors derive from an adult in good health. The CDR3 runs from the conserved cysteine through the conserved F or W. The D gene is left open where the match is weak. Clone size is stated in some rows and not others, as once, few, many or a class when expanded.

clone_size	v_call	j_call	d_call	cdr3_nt	cdr3_aa
NA	TRBV7-2	TRBJ2-3	NA	TGTGCCAGCAGAGTAGGACGTAACACAGATACGCAGTATTTT	CASRVGRNTDTQYF
NA	TRBV27	TRBJ2-1	NA	TGTGCCAGCGGTATTGGTGGGCTAACTGAGCAGTTCTTC	CASGIGGLTEQFF
NA	TRBV6-5	TRBJ2-5	TRBD2	TGTGCCAGCAGTTGGGTTGAGCGGGGGGGCCCAGAGACCCAGTACTTC	CASSWVERGGPETQYF
NA	TRBV14	TRBJ2-5	TRBD2	TGTGCCAGCAGCCAACTTCCCCGCGGACTAGCGGTGGTCACCCAGTACTTC	CASSQLPRGLAVVTQYF
NA	TRBV7-9	TRBJ2-3	NA	TGTGCCAGCAGCCCGGGGACGGCAGATACGCAGTATTTT	CASSPGTADTQYF
NA	TRBV4-1	TRBJ1-4	TRBD1	TGCGCCAGCAGCCAGGAGAGGCCGGGACAGGGTAATGAAAAACTGTTTTTT	CASSQERPGQGNEKLFF
NA	TRBV7-8	TRBJ1-1	NA	TGTGCCAGCACCGCGTTGACTAAGAACACTGAAGCTTTCTTT	CASTALTKNTEAFF
NA	TRBV30	TRBJ2-7	TRBD1	TGTGCCTGGAGTTTACAGGGGGACGAGCAGTACTTC	CAWSLQGDEQYF
once	TRBV10-3	TRBJ2-3	TRBD2	TGTGCCATCTCCCGACTAGCGGGAGGGACAGATACGCAGTATTTT	CAISRLAGGTDTQYF
once	TRBV11-2	TRBJ2-7	TRBD1	TGTGCCAGCAGCTCAGTTGGGACAGAACCTTACGAGCAGTACTTC	CASSSVGTEPYEQYF
many	TRBV2	TRBJ1-1	TRBD1	TGTGCCAGCAATCAGGGGGGCGAATGGGAAGCTTTCTTT	CASNQGGEWEAFF
once	TRBV28	TRBJ1-3	NA	TGTACCAGCAGTTCACGATTGACCAATAACGCCATATATTTT	CTSSSRLTNNAIYF
once	TRBV5-6	TRBJ2-1	NA	TGTGCCAGCAGCTTGAGTCCCGCCCCCGATGAGCAGTTCTTC	CASSLSPAPDEQFF
NA	TRBV28	TRBJ2-3	NA	TGTGCCAGCAGTTTATGGGGGCAACAAAAGGGGACAGATACGCAGTATTTT	CASSLWGQQKGTDTQYF
NA	TRBV5-4	TRBJ1-2	TRBD1	TGTGCCAGCAGCCTCCCCGGGACAGGCTATGGCTACACCTTC	CASSLPGTGYGYTF
NA	TRBV19	TRBJ1-1	NA	TGTGCCAGTAAAGGGTGGGGCAGGGTCGCTGAAGCTTTCTTT	CASKGWGRVAEAFF
NA	TRBV3-1/TRBV3-2	TRBJ2-1	NA	TGTGCCAGCAGCCAATCTTTTTATGAGGGGAGAAATGAGCAGTTCTTC	CASSQSFYEGRNEQFF
NA	TRBV7-3	TRBJ2-2	NA	TGTGCCAGCAGCTACCTCGGGGGCAACACCGGGGAGCTGTTTTTT	CASSYLGGNTGELFF
NA	TRBV4-1	TRBJ2-1	NA	TGCGCCAGCAGCCAAGAGACGGGGCCCCCACTCAATGAGCAGTTCTTC	CASSQETGPPLNEQFF
NA	TRBV24-1	TRBJ2-1	TRBD2	TGTGCCAACAATCCTAGCGGGGGCCCAGCCTCCTACAATGAGCAGTTCTTC	CANNPSGGPASYNEQFF
NA	TRBV5-5	TRBJ1-5	NA	TGTGCCAGCAGCCCCCGTTTAAGGGATCTAGGGAATCAGCCCCAGCATTTT	CASSPRLRDLGNQPQHF
once	TRBV7-3	TRBJ2-7	NA	TGTGCCAGCAGCTTAACCCCCAACGGTGGCGGGATCTACGAGCAGTACTTC	CASSLTPNGGGIYEQYF
NA	TRBV2	TRBJ2-5	NA	TGTGCCAGCAGTTCCCGGGTGGGAACGGAGACCCAGTACTTC	CASSSRVGTETQYF
NA	TRBV5-6	TRBJ1-6	NA	TGTGCCAGCAGTACTCAAAGTAGGTCACCCCTCCACTTT	CASSTQSRSPLHF
NA	TRBV9	TRBJ1-1	NA	TGTGCCAGCAGCGAGCCTGGGGTAGAAGCTTTCTTT	CASSEPGVEAFF
once	TRBV20-1	TRBJ1-1	NA	TGCAGTGCCCCAGTGAACACTGAAGCTTTCTTT	CSAPVNTEAFF
NA	TRBV9	TRBJ2-1	NA	TGTGCCAGCAGCGTAGGAGACAATGAGCAGTTCTTC	CASSVGDNEQFF
NA	TRBV27	TRBJ2-1	TRBD1	TGTGCGGCTGGGACAGTGGAGTTCTTC	CAAGTVEFF
NA	TRBV29-1	TRBJ1-1	NA	TGCAGCGTTGAGAATTTGATCCTGAACACTGAAGCTTTCTTT	CSVENLILNTEAFF
once	TRBV7-2	TRBJ1-3	TRBD1	TGTGCCAGCAGCTTCAGGGGGCTTAGCTCTGGAAACACCATATATTTT	CASSFRGLSSGNTIYF
NA	TRBV19	TRBJ2-7	TRBD2	TGTGCCACCGGGGGGGGCATAGGTTCCTACGAGCAGTACTTC	CATGGGIGSYEQYF
NA	TRBV28	TRBJ1-2	NA	TGTGCCAGCGATGGGGGGGGGACGGATGTGACTAACTATGGCTACACCTTC	CASDGGGTDVTNYGYTF
NA	TRBV4-1	TRBJ1-6	NA	TGCGCCAGCAGCTCCCGGACGGGAAATTCACCCCTCCACTTT	CASSSRTGNSPLHF
NA	TRBV5-1	TRBJ2-5	NA	TGCGCCAGCAGCTTGGAGGACAGCAGTCAAGAGACCCAGTACTTC	CASSLEDSSQETQYF
NA	TRBV25-1	TRBJ2-3	TRBD1	TGTGCCAGCAGTGACCCCTCCCGACAGGGGGGAAACACAGATACGCAGTATTTT	CASSDPSRQGGNTDTQYF
NA	TRBV5-1	TRBJ2-2	NA	TGCGCCAGCAGCCCGGAGGGGGCCGGTTCTGCCGGGGAGCTGTTTTTT	CASSPEGAGSAGELFF
few	TRBV6-5	TRBJ1-1	NA	TGTGCCAGCAGCCTCACAGGGAATAGTGAAGCTTTCTTT	CASSLTGNSEAFF
NA	TRBV7-9	TRBJ1-1	TRBD1	TGTGCCAGCAGCTTGAGGACAGGGGGCCTTAGGACTGAAGCTTTCTTT	CASSLRTGGLRTEAFF
NA	TRBV6-5	TRBJ2-7	TRBD1	TGTGCCAGCAGGAACTCGGGACAGGGGAGCTACGAGCAGTACTTC	CASRNSGQGSYEQYF
NA	TRBV2	TRBJ1-1	NA	TGTGCCAGCAGTGGATTCGACGAAGCTTTCTTT	CASSGFDEAFF
NA	TRBV3-1/TRBV3-2	TRBJ1-5	TRBD1	TGTGCCAGCAGTCATGACAGGGGTGGCCAGCCCCAGCATTTT	CASSHDRGGQPQHF
NA	TRBV28	TRBJ1-5	TRBD1	TGTGCCAGCAGTCGTCCGGGACAGGGGGCCTATCAGCCCCAGCATTTT	CASSRPGQGAYQPQHF
NA	TRBV30	TRBJ1-2	TRBD1	TGTGCCTGGAGGACCGGGACAGGGGGTTGGGACTATGGCTACACCTTC	CAWRTGTGGWDYGYTF
few	TRBV7-2	TRBJ2-7	NA	TGTGCCAGCAGCTTAGACGCGTACGAGCAGTACTTC	CASSLDAYEQYF
NA	TRBV9	TRBJ2-4	TRBD1	TGTGCCAGCAGTAATACACCAGGGGGCCTTGAGAACATTCAGTACTTC	CASSNTPGGLENIQYF
once	TRBV12-3/TRBV12-4	TRBJ1-2	TRBD1	TGTGCCAGCAGACCAGGGGGCCGGTATGGCTACACCTTC	CASRPGGRYGYTF
once	TRBV4-1	TRBJ1-1	NA	TGCGCCAGCAGCCAAGGACACTTGAACACTGAAGCTTTCTTT	CASSQGHLNTEAFF
NA	TRBV5-1	TRBJ1-1	TRBD1	TGCGCCAGCAGCTTGGGACAGGGTTACACTGAAGCTTTCTTT	CASSLGQGYTEAFF
NA	TRBV27	TRBJ2-1	TRBD1	TGTGCCAGCAGTTTCCGGGACAGGGGTCGAAATGAGCAGTTCTTC	CASSFRDRGRNEQFF
NA	TRBV3-1/TRBV3-2	TRBJ2-1	TRBD2	TGTGCCAGCAGCCTACAAGCGGGGAAGCAGTTCTTC	CASSLQAGKQFF
NA	TRBV10-3	TRBJ2-6	TRBD1	TGTGCCATCAGTCAGGGGGCTGGGGCCAACGTCCTGACTTTC	CAISQGAGANVLTF
NA	TRBV7-8	TRBJ2-1	TRBD2	TGTGCCAGCAGCTTAGGGACTAGGTACAATGAGCAGTTCTTC	CASSLGTRYNEQFF
NA	TRBV29-1	TRBJ1-1	NA	TGCAGCGTTGACAGTTACACTGAAGCTTTCTTT	CSVDSYTEAFF